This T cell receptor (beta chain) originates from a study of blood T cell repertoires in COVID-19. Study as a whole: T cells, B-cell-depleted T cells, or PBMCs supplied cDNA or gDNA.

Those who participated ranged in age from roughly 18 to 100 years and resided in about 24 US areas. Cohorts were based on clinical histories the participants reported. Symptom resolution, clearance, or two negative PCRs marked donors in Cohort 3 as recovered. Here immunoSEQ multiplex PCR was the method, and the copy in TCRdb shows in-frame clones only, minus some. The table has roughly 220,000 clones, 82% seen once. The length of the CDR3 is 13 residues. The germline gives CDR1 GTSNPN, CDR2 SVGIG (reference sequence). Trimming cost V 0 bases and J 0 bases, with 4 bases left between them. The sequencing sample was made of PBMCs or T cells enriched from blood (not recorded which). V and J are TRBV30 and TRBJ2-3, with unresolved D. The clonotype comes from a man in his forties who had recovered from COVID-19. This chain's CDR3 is CAWSVHSTDTQYF. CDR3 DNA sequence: TGTGCCTGGAGTGTACATAGCACAGATACGCAGTATTTT.